This T cell receptor (beta chain) came from a study of tumor and adjacent non-tumor tissue in lung cancer. There are a few counts of this clonotype. The CDR3 totals 15 residues. V shed 2 bases, J shed 13 bases, and the junction held 15 bases outside the gene matches. Germline V CDR1 and CDR2: SGDLS, YYNGEE. The template was RNA from unsorted bulk tissue. TCRbeta libraries were built with three rounds of nested PCR, modified from ARM-PCR. MiXCR, run by TCRdb on the multiplex PCR reads, gives a single entry per CDR3 protein. This table has just over 200,000 distinct CDR3 sequences, approximately 74% appearing once.

The sequencing sample was made of lung tumor tissue. This clonotype originated in a man aged 55-75 years with non-small cell lung cancer. This rearrangement joins TRBV9 to TRBJ2-1; the match to TRBD2 covers 7 bases. The CDR3 DNA sequence: TGTGCCAGCAGCGTGGAACTACTAGCGACCGAGTCACAGTTCTTC. Translation gives CASSVELLATESQFF.